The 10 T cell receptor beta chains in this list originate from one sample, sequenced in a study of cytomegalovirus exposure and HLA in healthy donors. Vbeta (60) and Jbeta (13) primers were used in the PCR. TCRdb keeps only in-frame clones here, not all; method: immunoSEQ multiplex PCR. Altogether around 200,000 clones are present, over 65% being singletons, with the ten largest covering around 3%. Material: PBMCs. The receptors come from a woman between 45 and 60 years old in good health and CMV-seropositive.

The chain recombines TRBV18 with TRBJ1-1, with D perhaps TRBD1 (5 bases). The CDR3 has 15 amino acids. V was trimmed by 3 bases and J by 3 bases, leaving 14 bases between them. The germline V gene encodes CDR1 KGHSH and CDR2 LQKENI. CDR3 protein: CASSPPDSLYTEAFF. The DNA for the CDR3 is TGTGCCAGCTCACCCCCAGACAGCCTCTACACTGAAGCTTTCTTT.

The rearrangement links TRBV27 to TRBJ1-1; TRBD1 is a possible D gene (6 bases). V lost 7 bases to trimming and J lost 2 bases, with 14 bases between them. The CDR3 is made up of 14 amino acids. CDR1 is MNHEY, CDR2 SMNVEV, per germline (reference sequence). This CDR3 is CASTPDRLNTEAFF. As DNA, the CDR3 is TGTGCCAGCACCCCGGACAGACTTAACACTGAAGCTTTCTTT.

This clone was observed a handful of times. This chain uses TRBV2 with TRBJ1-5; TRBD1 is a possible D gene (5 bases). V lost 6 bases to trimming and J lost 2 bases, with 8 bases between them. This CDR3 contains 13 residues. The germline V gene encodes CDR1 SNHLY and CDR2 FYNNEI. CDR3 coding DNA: TGTGCCAGCAGAGGGGATGGCAATCAGCCCCAGCATTTT. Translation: CASRGDGNQPQHF.

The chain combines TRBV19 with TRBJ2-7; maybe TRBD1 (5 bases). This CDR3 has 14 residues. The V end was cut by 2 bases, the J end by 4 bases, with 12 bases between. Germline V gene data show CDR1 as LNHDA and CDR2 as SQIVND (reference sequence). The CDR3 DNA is TGTGCCAGTAGTATAAACAGGCGATCTTACGAGCAGTACTTC. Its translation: CASSINRRSYEQYF.

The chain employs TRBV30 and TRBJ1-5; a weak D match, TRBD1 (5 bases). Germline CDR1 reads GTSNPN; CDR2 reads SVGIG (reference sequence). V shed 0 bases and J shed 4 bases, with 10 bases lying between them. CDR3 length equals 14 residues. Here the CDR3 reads CAWSVGQGNQPQHF. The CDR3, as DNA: TGTGCCTGGAGTGTAGGGCAGGGTAATCAGCCCCAGCATTTT. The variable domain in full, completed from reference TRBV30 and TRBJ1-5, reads SQTIHQWPATLVQPVGSPLSLECTVEGTSNPNLYWYRQAAGRGLQLLFYSVGIGQISSEVPQNLSASRPQDRQFILSSKKLLLSDSGFYLCAWSVGQGNQPQHFGDGTRLSIL.

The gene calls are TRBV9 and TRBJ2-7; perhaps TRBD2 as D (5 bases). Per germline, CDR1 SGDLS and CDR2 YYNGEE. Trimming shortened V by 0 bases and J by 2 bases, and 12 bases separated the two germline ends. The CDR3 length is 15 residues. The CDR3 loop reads CASSVEAGDAYEQYF. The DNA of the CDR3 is TGTGCCAGCAGCGTAGAGGCGGGTGACGCCTACGAGCAGTACTTC.

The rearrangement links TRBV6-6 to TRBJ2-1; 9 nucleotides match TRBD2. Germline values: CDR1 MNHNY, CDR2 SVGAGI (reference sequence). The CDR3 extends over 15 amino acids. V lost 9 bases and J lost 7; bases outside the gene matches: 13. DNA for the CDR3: TGTGCCAGTAGTGATCGGACTAGCGCCCCTAATGAGCAGTTCTTC. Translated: CASSDRTSAPNEQFF.

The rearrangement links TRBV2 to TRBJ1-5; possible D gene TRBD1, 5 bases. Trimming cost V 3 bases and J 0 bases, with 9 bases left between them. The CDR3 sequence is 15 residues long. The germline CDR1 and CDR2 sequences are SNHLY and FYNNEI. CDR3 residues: CASSDGGASNQPQHF. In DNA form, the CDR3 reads TGTGCCAGCAGTGATGGAGGGGCTAGCAATCAGCCCCAGCATTTT.

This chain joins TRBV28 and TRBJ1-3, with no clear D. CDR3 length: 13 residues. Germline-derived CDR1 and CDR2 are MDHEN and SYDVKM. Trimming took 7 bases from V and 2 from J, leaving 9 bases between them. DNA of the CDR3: TGTGCCAGCAATCAGGTTGCTGGAAACACCATATATTTT. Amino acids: CASNQVAGNTIYF.

CDR3 region: CASSLPGLVETQYF. The DNA of the CDR3 is TGTGCCAGTAGTCTCCCGGGACTGGTGGAGACCCAGTACTTC. The chain uses TRBV19 and TRBJ2-5, with D perhaps TRBD2 (6 bases). With 5 bases removed from V and 5 bases from J, the gap between germline ends came to 15 bases. Germline-derived CDR1 and CDR2 are LNHDA and SQIVND (reference sequence). This CDR3 comprises 14 residues.